This paragraph reports one T cell receptor beta chain. This sample is part of a study of low-dose radiotherapy and immunotherapy resistance in tumors. Per germline, CDR1 ENHRY and CDR2 SYGVKD. This CDR3 comprises 16 residues. V shed 0 bases and J shed 3 bases, with 12 bases lying between them. First-strand cDNA relied on TRAV- and TRBV-specific primers spanning alpha and beta chains. TCR amplification involved about 20 PCR cycles with a constant-region primer and V-primer adapter. TCRdb used MiXCR to reprocess the reads, holding one entry per CDR3 protein. The sample has about 80,000 distinct CDR3 sequences, around a sixth seen once. Indicated time point: after trial treatment. Treatment of the sample: LDRT plus nivolumab, ipilimumab, low-dose cyclophosphamide and aspirin (RACIN trial).

The chain recombines TRBV10-3 with TRBJ2-1; the D gene is possibly TRBD2 (5 bases). This receptor was taken from a male donor with prostate cancer. Source: PBMCs, taken after low-dose radiotherapy plus immunotherapy. CDR3 nucleotide sequence: TGTGCCATCAGTGAGTCGCGGGTAGGGAGCTACAATGAGCAGTTCTTC. Translated, it gives CAISESRVGSYNEQFF.